This T cell receptor beta chain came from a study of blood T cell repertoires in COVID-19. The wider study: Sources were T cells, B-cell-depleted T cells, or PBMCs; the material itself was cDNA or gDNA.

The protocol was immunoSEQ multiplex PCR, while the TCRdb copy is restricted to in-frame clones and leaves out a portion. The sample carries some 320,000 clones, around nine tenths recorded once. The germline V gene encodes CDR1 SGHAT and CDR2 FQNNGV. The CDR3 covers 18 residues. V was clipped by 1 base and J by 0 bases, with 17 bases between them. The source is a woman in her 50s who had been exposed to COVID-19. The chain combines TRBV11-2 with TRBJ2-3; the D gene is possibly TRBD2 (6 bases). The sample consisted of PBMCs or T cells enriched from blood (not recorded which). The CDR3 sequence: CASSLVASFGGSTDTQYF. The CDR3 region has the DNA TGTGCCAGCAGCTTAGTTGCGAGTTTCGGAGGGAGCACAGATACGCAGTATTTT.